The T cell receptor beta chain described here comes from a study of shared clonotypes between healthy human individuals (dated by TCRdb to about 2020). Turning to the overall study: Three men and two women, aged 18 to 49 years, made up the cohort. Per donor, three plates each were used for CD4 naive and CD4 memory, two for CD8 naive, and one for CD8 memory. The study deeply sequenced blood TCR repertoires of five healthy adults to estimate repertoire size and the extent of clonotype sharing between individuals. Different laboratories and diverse techniques were used to prepare libraries and sequence TCR repertoires, to increase sequencing depth and limit assay-specific biases. Each donor's leukapheresis produced roughly between about 0.9 and 9.5 billion PBMCs.

General conclusions and limits of the study: The genetic and exposure-history diversity represented was limited by the small number of donors. Only blood was sampled, and tissue TCR repertoires likely differ from those in blood. Naive subsets generally had larger estimated clonotype richness than memory subsets did. Pairwise subsampling indicated that sequencing depth was expected to affect the degree of clonotype sharing among donors. When a handful of donors were compared, the shared fraction of clonotypes was around 5% for naive CD4, approximately 3.3% for naive CD8, 2% to 2.5% for memory CD4, and 0.35% to 0.4% for memory CD8. Clonotypes shared by all four sorted-subset donors showed higher generation probabilities than non-shared clonotypes. Rarefaction of sorted-subset datasets indicated incomplete sequencing despite the large sequencing depth.

Using the deep immunoSEQ assay, multiplex PCR amplified TCR CDR3 regions from genomic DNA. Genomic DNA extracted from each cell subset was distributed evenly over all wells of several immunoSEQ 96-well plates, and each plate served as one replicate. For sorted subsets, approximately 0.2 ug of genomic DNA, equivalent to 25,000 to 35,000 T cell genomes, went into each replicate PCR. Purified libraries were quantified with a Qubit 3.0 fluorometer, sized on a Bioanalyzer 2100, and re-quantified with the KAPA Library Quantification kit. Every immunoSEQ 96-well plate was sequenced on a separate single-read 150-cycle Illumina NextSeq 550 flow cell. The authors processed their data as follows. Because only junctional sequences without quality scores were contained in the immunoSEQ output, filtering matching that applied to full-length reads could not be performed. Sequences were annotated with PyIR, a Python wrapper for IgBLAST v1.9, and V/J genes and CDR3 were assigned using IMGT germline references. Reads with weak V/J assignments (E-value above 1e-6), missing CDR3, stop codons, out-of-frame junctions, or ambiguous translated residues were removed. A V3J clonotype was defined by an identical inferred V gene, J gene, and CDR3 amino acid sequence. Percentage overlap between repertoires was calculated by dividing the number of shared unique clonotypes by the size of the smaller repertoire. Richness of each repertoire was evaluated using RTK rarefaction, the Chao1 estimator, and Recon v2.1 estimates of unobserved clonotypes. Generation probabilities were computed with OLGA for all TCRbeta clonotypes obtained by the gDNA method from four donors. The immuneACCESS repertoire file appears here via TCRdb, limited to in-frame rearrangements. These files lack a portion of the clones; in checked studies, under half of the deficit traces to unresolved V genes, and the cause of the others is not known. The V and J calls and clone size are taken from that table; D and trimming were inferred from the DNA. The sample profile shows just over 2,000,000 clones; roughly 95% of them were found once. The ten top clones hold roughly 0.13% of the sample.

Trimming accounts for 3 bases at V and 6 bases at J, while the number of junction bases matched to no gene is 2. From the germline V gene, CDR1 is MNHNS and CDR2 is SASEGT. There are 14 amino acids in the CDR3, from cysteine to phenylalanine inclusive. CDR3 DNA is the only sequence kept; it has 42 bases, read in frame from the first base. Notes on this clone: There is no known antigen for this receptor. No quality values exist for individual bases; no much larger clone is one base distant.

The donors were healthy, HIV-negative adults with no recently reported acute infections or vaccinations. All donors were Caucasian adults living in Nashville, Tennessee, USA. CD4+ T cells were enriched by magnetic negative selection; naive cells were then positively selected on CD45RA, and the negative fraction formed the memory subset. Blood was collected by leukapheresis, and PBMCs were isolated by Ficoll-Histopaque density gradient centrifugation and then cryopreserved in liquid nitrogen vapor phase. Purity and quantity of every magnetically sorted T cell population were checked by analytical flow cytometry. From each sorted fraction, genomic DNA was isolated and quantified by UV absorbance on a Nanodrop 2000c.

Input material: naive CD4+ T cells sorted from blood. Interpreted using the paper, the cell subset or site label stands for: CD45RA+ positively selected. The receptor comes from a man aged 18 to 35 in good health. Here the chain combines TRBV6-1 and TRBJ1-5; a stretch of 10 junction bases matches TRBD1. At the DNA level, the sequence is TGTGCCAGCAGTGAGACAGGGGGCTTTCAGCCCCAGCATTTT. This encodes CASSETGGFQPQHF.